These T cell receptor beta chains were read from a single sample in a study of shared clonotypes between healthy human individuals. The assay was immunoSEQ multiplex PCR, and TCRdb's table has in-frame clones only and misses some. The table records hundreds of thousands of clones, 74% of them present only once. Sequences were obtained from memory CD4+ T cells sorted from blood. The receptors stem from a woman under 40 in good health. Both conserved end residues are part of each CDR3. The D gene is left open where the match is weak. Some rows mark clone size as missing; the rest say once, few, many or name a class of expanded clone.

J	D	V	size	CDR3	DNA
TRBJ1-2	.	TRBV15	.	CATSRDGGHSGGWSGYTF	TGTGCCACCAGCAGAGATGGCGGACACTCTGGGGGGTGGAGTGGCTACACCTTC
TRBJ1-6	.	TRBV5-4	.	CASSLARSGRVNSPLHF	TGTGCCAGCAGCTTGGCCCGTTCGGGCAGGGTGAATTCACCCCTCCACTTT
TRBJ1-2	TRBD1	TRBV5-8	.	CASRQTGGNYGYTF	TGTGCCAGCAGGCAAACAGGGGGCAACTATGGCTACACCTTC
TRBJ2-3	TRBD2	TRBV6-1	.	CASSEGGTSASTDTQYF	TGTGCCAGCAGTGAAGGGGGTACTAGCGCTAGCACAGATACGCAGTATTTT
TRBJ1-4	.	TRBV27	.	CASSPIDVKETNEKLFF	TGTGCCAGCAGTCCCATCGACGTTAAAGAAACCAATGAAAAACTGTTTTTT
TRBJ2-3	TRBD2	TRBV28	.	CASSLPAGVGADTQYF	TGTGCCAGCAGTTTACCAGCGGGAGTGGGTGCAGATACGCAGTATTTT
TRBJ2-2	.	TRBV19	.	CASSIEAVAGELFF	TGTGCCAGTAGTATAGAGGCGGTCGCCGGGGAGCTGTTTTTT
TRBJ2-2	TRBD1	TRBV19	.	CASSMGQILSTGELFF	TGTGCCAGTAGTATGGGACAGATTTTAAGTACCGGGGAGCTGTTTTTT
TRBJ2-7	TRBD2	TRBV6-6	.	CASSHQAGGPVHEQYF	TGTGCCAGCAGTCACCAAGCGGGAGGGCCCGTCCACGAGCAGTACTTC
TRBJ2-7	TRBD1	TRBV5-4	.	CASSFNPTGNLAYEQYF	TGTGCCAGCAGCTTTAACCCGACAGGGAATTTGGCCTACGAGCAGTACTTC
TRBJ1-1	.	TRBV7-9	.	CASSLLGEVQNTEAFF	TGTGCCAGCAGCCTCCTGGGGGAGGTACAGAACACTGAAGCTTTCTTT
TRBJ1-1	.	TRBV27	.	CASSPRENTEAFF	TGTGCCAGCAGTCCCCGGGAGAACACTGAAGCTTTCTTT
TRBJ2-1	.	TRBV30	.	CALSSYNEQFF	TGTGCCTTGAGCTCCTACAATGAGCAGTTCTTC
TRBJ2-3	.	TRBV28	.	CATKDGGEKDTQYF	TGTGCCACCAAGGACGGAGGGGAGAAAGATACGCAGTATTTT
TRBJ1-2	TRBD1	TRBV19	.	CASSIQGAEAGYTF	TGTGCCAGTAGTATTCAGGGGGCAGAGGCTGGCTACACCTTC
TRBJ2-7	.	TRBV6-5	.	CASSYFRQVGYEQYF	TGTGCCAGCAGTTACTTTCGTCAGGTCGGGTACGAGCAGTACTTC
TRBJ2-5	TRBD2	TRBV7-2	.	CASSSPRGGRRETQYF	TGTGCCAGCAGCTCTCCCCGGGGGGGGAGACGAGAGACCCAGTACTTC
TRBJ2-7	.	TRBV7-8	.	CASSPDSYSYEQYF	TGTGCCAGCAGCCCCGACAGCTACTCCTACGAGCAGTACTTC
TRBJ1-1	.	TRBV5-1	.	CASSLGPGGGTEAFF	TGCGCCAGCAGCCTAGGACCCGGGGGGGGCACTGAAGCTTTCTTT
TRBJ2-3	TRBD2	TRBV7-3	few	CASSLLGGSDTQYF	TGTGCCAGCAGCTTACTCGGCGGGAGTGATACGCAGTATTTT
TRBJ1-1	.	TRBV10-2	.	CASRRTADGTTEAFF	TGCGCCAGCAGAAGGACGGCGGACGGGACCACTGAAGCTTTCTTT
TRBJ2-1	.	TRBV5-1	few	CASIPPGAYNEQFF	TGCGCCAGCATTCCCCCGGGGGCCTACAATGAGCAGTTCTTC
TRBJ2-3	TRBD2	TRBV27	.	CASSFYLGLAGGPTDTQYF	TGTGCCAGCAGTTTTTACTTGGGACTAGCGGGAGGGCCAACAGATACGCAGTATTTT
TRBJ2-2	.	TRBV18	.	CASSRESGELFF	TGTGCCAGCTCACGGGAATCCGGGGAGCTGTTTTTT